These 17 T cell receptor beta chains share one sample of origin, sequenced in a study of T cell changes during pregnancy in multiple sclerosis. The repertoire was sequenced with immunoSEQ multiplex PCR; TCRdb's copy has only in-frame clones and lacks some. The table records 60,000 to 90,000 clones, approximately 94% of them present only once. Sequenced material: peripheral blood, taken after pregnancy. The receptors derive from a female donor in good health, enrolled as a control in a pregnancy study.

This clone has only one observation. The rearrangement links TRBV2 to TRBJ2-1; 11 bases are a match to TRBD2. Germline CDR1 and CDR2: SNHLY and FYNNEI. This CDR3 contains 17 residues. Trimming took 6 bases from V and 5 from J; bases not matched to a gene: 12. The CDR3 region has the DNA TGTGCCAGCAGAACTTCCCAGACTAGCGGGGTACACAATGAGCAGTTCTTC. It specifies CASRTSQTSGVHNEQFF.

The J gene is TRBJ2-7, the V gene TRBV5-4; 7 bases align to TRBD2. The CDR3 totals 15 residues. J gave up 0 bases and V 4 bases, and 7 bases lay outside the gene matches. The germline V gene has CDR1 SGHNT and CDR2 YYREEE (reference sequence). Written as DNA, the CDR3 is TGTGCCAGCAGCCCAAGCGGGACCATCTCCTACGAGCAGTACTTC. Encoded protein: CASSPSGTISYEQYF.

CDR3 sequence: CASSVGRGSPHNEQFF. In DNA, the CDR3 is TGTGCCAGCAGCGTCGGGAGGGGGAGTCCTCACAATGAGCAGTTCTTC. This chain joins TRBV9 and TRBJ2-1, with 8 positions matching TRBD2. Germline V lookup: CDR1 SGDLS, CDR2 YYNGEE. CDR3 length equals 16 residues. Unmatched junction bases numbered 9, after V lost 2 bases and J lost 5 bases. The whole variable domain, remainder taken from reference TRBV9 and TRBJ2-1, is DSGVTQTPKHLITATGQRVTLRCSPRSGDLSVYWYQQSLDQGLQFLIQYYNGEERAKGNILERFSAQQFPDLHSELNLSSLELGDSALYFCASSVGRGSPHNEQFFGPGTRLTVL.

The genes are TRBV5-4 and TRBJ2-4, with D perhaps TRBD2 (7 bases). The V end lost 4 bases, the J end lost 8 bases, and 19 bases lay between the germline ends. This CDR3 comprises 15 residues. The germline gives CDR1 SGHNT, CDR2 YYREEE (reference sequence). The CDR3 sequence is CASSGGGVLRDIQYF. DNA of the CDR3: TGTGCCAGCAGCGGAGGGGGGGTTCTTCGGGACATTCAGTACTTC.

The rearrangement uses TRBV7-2 and TRBJ2-3, with a possible D match to TRBD2 (5 bases). There are 16 residues in the CDR3. Germline assignment: CDR1 SGHTA and CDR2 FQGNSA. Trimming took 1 base from V and 3 from J, leaving 14 bases between them. The CDR3 DNA is TGTGCCAGCAGCTTAGTTCGGGGAGTGGTGACAGATACGCAGTATTTT. Its translation: CASSLVRGVVTDTQYF.

V and J are TRBV7-3 and TRBJ1-1; D is uncertain. Germline V gene data show CDR1 as SGHTA and CDR2 as FQGTGA. The CDR3 covers 15 residues. V was trimmed by 5 bases and J by 6 bases, leaving 19 bases between them. This chain's CDR3 is CASSLHPPPRAEAFF. The CDR3 DNA reads TGTGCCAGCAGCCTTCACCCCCCCCCGCGGGCTGAAGCTTTCTTT.

The chain uses TRBV10-2 and TRBJ1-1, with 10 bases that match TRBD1. This CDR3 region has 14 residues. The J segment lost 3 bases and the V segment lost 6 bases, leaving 4 bases of the junction unmatched. Germline V gives CDR1 WSHSY, CDR2 SAAADI. CDR3 amino acids: CASRTGGEYTEAFF. CDR3 coding DNA: TGCGCCAGCAGGACAGGGGGCGAATACACTGAAGCTTTCTTT.

V gene TRBV14 combines with J gene TRBJ2-3, with TRBD2 as a possible D gene (6 bases). V was trimmed by 0 bases and J by 4 bases, leaving 11 bases between them. This CDR3 contains 15 residues. CDR1 and CDR2 from the germline V gene are SGHDN and FVKESK. The CDR3 here is CASSQDASGPDTQYF. DNA for the CDR3: TGTGCCAGCAGCCAAGATGCGAGCGGGCCAGATACGCAGTATTTT.

V usage is TRBV5-4 and J usage is TRBJ2-7, with TRBD1 as a possible D gene (5 bases). Germline V gene lookup returns CDR1 SGHNT and CDR2 YYREEE (reference sequence). The CDR3 consists of 13 residues. The V and J ends lost 2 bases and 3 bases respectively, with 9 bases between them. CDR3 loop: CASSFDRRYEQYF. CDR3 coding DNA: TGTGCCAGCAGCTTTGACAGACGCTACGAGCAGTACTTC.

V gene TRBV9 combines with J gene TRBJ1-5; 8 nucleotides line up with TRBD1. Per the germline V gene, CDR1 is SGDLS and CDR2 is YYNGEE. V was pared by 4 bases and J by 3 bases, with 6 bases of the junction left unmatched. The CDR3 is made up of 15 amino acids. In DNA, the CDR3 is TGTGCCAGCAGCCCCGGGACAGGATACAATCAGCCCCAGCATTTT. Protein product: CASSPGTGYNQPQHF. Variable domain in full (rest from reference TRBV9 and TRBJ1-5): DSGVTQTPKHLITATGQRVTLRCSPRSGDLSVYWYQQSLDQGLQFLIQYYNGEERAKGNILERFSAQQFPDLHSELNLSSLELGDSALYFCASSPGTGYNQPQHFGDGTRLSIL.

This rearrangement joins TRBV5-6 to TRBJ1-2, with D maybe TRBD1 (6 bases). Trimming left V 6 bases short and J 12 bases short, with 15 bases between. Germline V gene data show CDR1 as SGHDT and CDR2 as YYEEEE. The CDR3 has 11 residues. The CDR3 sequence is CASTRGAHDTF. The DNA of the CDR3 is TGTGCCAGCACCAGGGGCGCTCACGACACCTTC.

This clone occurred once. The CDR3 is CASMQEGVGSPLHF. The CDR3 DNA follows: TGTGCCAGCATGCAAGAAGGGGTCGGTTCACCCCTCCACTTT. The V call is TRBV6-5, the J call TRBJ1-6, with D possibly TRBD1 on 5 matching bases. V shed 7 bases and J shed 9 bases, with 16 bases lying between them. The CDR3 has 14 residues. In germline, CDR1 is MNHEY, CDR2 SVGAGI.

The CDR3 bases are TGTGCCAGCAGCTTAGCGGGAGGGGGCTCTGGGGCCAACGTCCTGACTTTC. Its protein is CASSLAGGGSGANVLTF. This chain joins TRBV7-9 and TRBJ2-6, with TRBD2 as a possible D gene (7 bases). Germline V lookup: CDR1 SEHNR, CDR2 FQNEAQ (reference sequence). Deletions cut 0 bases from V and 0 bases from J, with 9 bases between. There are 17 residues in the CDR3.

This clone has at least ten counts. The chain joins TRBV7-8 to TRBJ2-5, with D unresolved. In germline, CDR1 is SGHVS, CDR2 FQNEAQ. The CDR3 runs to 11 residues. The V end lost 6 bases, the J end lost 5 bases, and 7 bases lay between the germline ends. CDR3 sequence: CASRSRETQYF. The CDR3, as DNA: TGTGCCAGCAGGTCTCGGGAGACCCAGTACTTC.

The chain recombines TRBV19 with TRBJ2-3, with 10 bases identical to TRBD1. The CDR3 has 15 residues. J gave up 2 bases and V 5 bases, and 4 bases lay outside the gene matches. Germline loops: CDR1 LNHDA, CDR2 SQIVND (reference sequence). CDR3: CASSSGQGVTDTQYF. For the CDR3, the DNA is TGTGCCAGTAGTTCCGGACAGGGGGTCACAGATACGCAGTATTTT.

The chain uses TRBV7-2 and TRBJ2-1, with TRBD2 matching over 8 bases. Trimming took 7 bases from V and 4 from J; bases not matched to a gene: 9. This CDR3 has 15 amino acids. Germline CDR1 SGHTA, CDR2 FQGNSA. CDR3 DNA sequence: TGTGCCAGCACCAATTCGGGGGGGCATTACAATGAGCAGTTCTTC. Protein: CASTNSGGHYNEQFF.

The CDR3 DNA reads as TGTGCCAGCGGGACTAGCCTCTCCTACGAGCAGTACTTC. Translating it yields CASGTSLSYEQYF. The chain uses TRBV4-2 and TRBJ2-7; 9 bases fit TRBD2. After removal of 8 bases from V and 0 bases from J, the junction contained 2 bases not matched to a gene. Looked up from germline, CDR1 is LGHNA and CDR2 is YNFKEQ. The CDR3 contains 13 residues.